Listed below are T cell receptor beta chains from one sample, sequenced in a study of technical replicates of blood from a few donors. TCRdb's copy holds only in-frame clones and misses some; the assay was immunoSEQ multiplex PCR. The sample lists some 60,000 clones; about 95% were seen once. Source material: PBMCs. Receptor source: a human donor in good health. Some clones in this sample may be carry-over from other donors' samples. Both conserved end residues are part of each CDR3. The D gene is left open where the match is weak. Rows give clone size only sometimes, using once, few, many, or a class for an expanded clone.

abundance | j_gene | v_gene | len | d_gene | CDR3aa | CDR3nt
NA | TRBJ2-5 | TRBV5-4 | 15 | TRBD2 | CASSRAGGYQETQYF | TGTGCCAGCAGTCGGGCGGGGGGCTACCAAGAGACCCAGTACTTC
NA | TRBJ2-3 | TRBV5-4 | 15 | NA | CASSFRSQRTDTQYF | TGTGCCAGCAGCTTCAGGTCCCAAAGGACAGATACGCAGTATTTT
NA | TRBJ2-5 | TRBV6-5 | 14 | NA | CASNPGWSQETQYF | TGTGCCAGCAACCCCGGGTGGAGCCAAGAGACCCAGTACTTC
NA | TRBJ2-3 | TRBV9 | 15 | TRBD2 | CASSVAGTMADTQYF | TGTGCCAGCAGCGTAGCTGGGACTATGGCAGATACGCAGTATTTT
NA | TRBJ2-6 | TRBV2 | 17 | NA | CASSPNPRVRGANVLTF | TGTGCCAGCAGCCCGAACCCCAGGGTACGTGGGGCCAACGTCCTGACTTTC
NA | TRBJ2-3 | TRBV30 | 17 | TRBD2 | CAWSVLGLAAKGDTQYF | TGTGCCTGGAGTGTTCTTGGACTAGCGGCTAAGGGGGATACGCAGTATTTT
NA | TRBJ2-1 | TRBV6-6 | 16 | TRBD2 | CASSYPGLAGYNEQFF | TGTGCCAGCAGTTACCCGGGACTAGCAGGATACAATGAGCAGTTCTTC
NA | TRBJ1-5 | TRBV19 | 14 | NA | CASTPRYSNQPQHF | TGTGCCAGTACTCCCCGGTATAGCAATCAGCCCCAGCATTTT
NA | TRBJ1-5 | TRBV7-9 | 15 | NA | CASSLEAPYNQPQHF | TGTGCCAGCAGCTTAGAAGCTCCTTACAATCAGCCCCAGCATTTT
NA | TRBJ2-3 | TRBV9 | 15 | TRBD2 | CASSASGGGTDTQYF | TGTGCCAGCAGCGCAAGCGGGGGTGGCACAGATACGCAGTATTTT
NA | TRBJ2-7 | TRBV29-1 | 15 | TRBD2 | CSVGEPGLARNEQYF | TGCAGCGTTGGAGAACCGGGACTAGCTCGGAACGAGCAGTACTTC
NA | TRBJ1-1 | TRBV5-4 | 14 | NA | CASSRQTLNTEAFF | TGTGCCAGCAGCCGACAGACGTTGAACACTGAAGCTTTCTTT
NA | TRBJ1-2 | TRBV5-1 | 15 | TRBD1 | CATQETGGGNYGYTF | TGCGCCACCCAGGAAACAGGGGGAGGAAACTATGGCTACACCTTC
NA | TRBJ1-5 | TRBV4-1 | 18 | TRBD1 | CASSKSPGRDRADQPQHF | TGCGCCAGCAGCAAATCCCCCGGCCGGGACAGGGCGGATCAGCCCCAGCATTTT
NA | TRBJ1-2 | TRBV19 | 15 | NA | CASKPRQGVYYGYTF | TGTGCCAGTAAACCGCGCCAAGGGGTTTACTATGGCTACACCTTC
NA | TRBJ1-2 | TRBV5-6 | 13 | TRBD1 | CASSLQGDYGYTF | TGTGCCAGCAGCTTACAGGGGGACTATGGCTACACCTTC
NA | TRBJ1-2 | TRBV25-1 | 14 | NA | CASSPPGLWDGYTF | TGTGCCAGCAGTCCCCCGGGACTTTGGGATGGCTACACCTTC
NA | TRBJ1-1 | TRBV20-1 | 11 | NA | CSAIRGAEGAF | TGCAGTGCTATCCGGGGGGCTGAAGGGGCCTTT
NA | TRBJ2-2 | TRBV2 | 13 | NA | CASSSRSTGELFF | TGTGCCAGCTCCAGTCGAAGCACCGGGGAGCTGTTTTTT
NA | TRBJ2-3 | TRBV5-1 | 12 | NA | CASSLHTDTQYF | TGCGCCAGCAGCTTACACACAGATACGCAGTATTTT
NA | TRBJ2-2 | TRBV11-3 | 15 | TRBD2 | CASSLGLADTGELFF | TGTGCCAGCAGCTTAGGGCTAGCGGACACCGGGGAGCTGTTTTTT
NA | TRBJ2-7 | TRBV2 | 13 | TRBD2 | CASGGTSGSEQYF | TGTGCCAGCGGGGGGACTAGCGGGAGCGAGCAGTACTTC
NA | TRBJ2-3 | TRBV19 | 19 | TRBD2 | CASTSTGGRGTRAADTQYF | TGTGCCAGTACCTCAACGGGTGGGCGGGGGACCCGGGCCGCAGATACGCAGTATTTT
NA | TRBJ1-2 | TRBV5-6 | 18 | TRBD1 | CASSSRDRGMRSNYGYTF | TGTGCCAGCAGCTCCCGGGACAGGGGTATGAGAAGTAACTATGGCTACACCTTC
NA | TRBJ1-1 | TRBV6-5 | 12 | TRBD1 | CASSYRTGAAFF | TGTGCCAGCAGTTACCGGACAGGGGCGGCTTTCTTT
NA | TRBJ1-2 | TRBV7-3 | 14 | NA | CASIKTSGNYGYTF | TGTGCCAGCATCAAGACATCTGGGAACTATGGCTACACCTTC
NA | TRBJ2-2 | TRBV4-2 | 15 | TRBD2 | CASSPGLADTGELFF | TGTGCCAGCAGCCCGGGACTAGCGGACACCGGGGAGCTGTTTTTT
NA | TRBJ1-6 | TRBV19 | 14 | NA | CASRESLIYSPLHF | TGTGCCAGTAGGGAGTCCCTCATCTATTCACCCCTCCACTTT
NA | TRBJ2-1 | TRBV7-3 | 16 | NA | CASSSAGTTFYNEQFF | TGTGCCAGCAGCAGCGCCGGGACAACCTTCTACAATGAGCAGTTCTTC
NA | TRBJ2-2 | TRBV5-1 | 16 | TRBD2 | CASSPSSGRITGELFF | TGCGCCAGCAGCCCCTCTAGCGGGAGAATCACCGGGGAGCTGTTTTTT
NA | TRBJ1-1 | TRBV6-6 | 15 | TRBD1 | CASSPTMDRATEAFF | TGTGCCAGCAGCCCTACCATGGACAGGGCCACTGAAGCTTTCTTT
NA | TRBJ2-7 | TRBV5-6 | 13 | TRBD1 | CASSADRFNEQYF | TGTGCCAGCAGCGCGGACAGGTTTAACGAGCAGTACTTC
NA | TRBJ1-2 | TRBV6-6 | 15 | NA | CASSPPQLPHYGYTF | TGTGCCAGCAGTCCACCCCAACTGCCTCATTATGGCTACACCTTC
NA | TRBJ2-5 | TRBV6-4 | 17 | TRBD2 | CASSDLSGGGAPETQYF | TGTGCCAGCAGTGATCTTTCTGGCGGGGGGGCGCCAGAGACCCAGTACTTC
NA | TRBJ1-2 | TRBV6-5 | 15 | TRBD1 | CASSTGELSNYGYTF | TGTGCCAGCAGTACAGGGGAATTAAGTAACTATGGCTACACCTTC
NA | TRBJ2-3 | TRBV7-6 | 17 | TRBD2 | CASSLRLAGEITDTQYF | TGTGCCAGCAGCTTACGACTAGCGGGGGAGATCACAGATACGCAGTATTTT
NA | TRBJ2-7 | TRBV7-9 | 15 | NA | CASSFRDTNSYEQYF | TGTGCCAGCAGCTTCCGGGACACCAACTCCTACGAGCAGTACTTC
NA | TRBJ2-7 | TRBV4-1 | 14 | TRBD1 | CASSRTGKPYEQYF | TGCGCCAGCAGCCGGACAGGGAAGCCCTACGAGCAGTACTTC
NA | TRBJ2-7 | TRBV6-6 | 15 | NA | CASSVGSGSFYEQYF | TGTGCCAGCAGTGTTGGGTCAGGATCTTTCTACGAGCAGTACTTC
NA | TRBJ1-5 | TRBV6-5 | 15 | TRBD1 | CASSTLQGRNQPQHF | TGTGCCAGCAGTACCCTACAGGGGCGGAATCAGCCCCAGCATTTT
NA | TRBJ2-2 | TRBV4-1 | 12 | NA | CASSLPAGELFF | TGCGCCAGCAGCCTCCCGGCCGGGGAGCTGTTTTTT
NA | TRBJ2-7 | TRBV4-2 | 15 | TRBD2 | CASSQGTGGTYEQYF | TGTGCCAGCAGCCAAGGGACGGGAGGGACCTACGAGCAGTACTTC
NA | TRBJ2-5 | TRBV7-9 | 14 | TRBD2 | CASSLGLAGETQYF | TGTGCCAGCAGCTTAGGGCTAGCGGGAGAGACCCAGTACTTC
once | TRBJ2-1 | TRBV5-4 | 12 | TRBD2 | CASSSSGSEQFF | TGTGCCAGCAGCTCTAGCGGGAGTGAGCAGTTCTTC
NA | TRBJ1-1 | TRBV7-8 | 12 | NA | CASSLGGIEAFF | TGTGCCAGCAGCTTAGGAGGTATTGAAGCTTTCTTT
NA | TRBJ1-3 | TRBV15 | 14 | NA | CATSSRDSGNTIYF | TGTGCCACCAGCAGCAGGGACTCTGGAAACACCATATATTTT
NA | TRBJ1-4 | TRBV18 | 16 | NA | CASSKDTKATNEKLFF | TGTGCCAGCTCAAAGGACACCAAAGCAACTAATGAAAAACTGTTTTTT
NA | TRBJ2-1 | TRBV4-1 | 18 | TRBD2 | CASSQVLWTSGNYNEQFF | TGCGCCAGCAGCCAAGTGCTGTGGACTAGCGGGAACTACAATGAGCAGTTCTTC
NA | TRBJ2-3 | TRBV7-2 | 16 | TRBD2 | CASSLKAGGPTDTQYF | TGTGCCAGCAGCTTGAAAGCGGGAGGGCCGACAGATACGCAGTATTTT
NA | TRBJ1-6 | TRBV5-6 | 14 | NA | CASSSRGRGSPLHF | TGTGCCAGCAGCTCTAGGGGGAGGGGATCACCCCTCCACTTT
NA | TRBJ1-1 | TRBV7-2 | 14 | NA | CASSEQGSHTEAFF | TGTGCCAGCAGTGAACAGGGTTCTCACACTGAAGCTTTCTTT
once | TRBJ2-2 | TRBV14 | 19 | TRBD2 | CASSRRGLPGGPGTGELFF | TGTGCCAGCAGCCGAAGGGGTCTTCCGGGGGGGCCGGGCACCGGGGAGCTGTTTTTT
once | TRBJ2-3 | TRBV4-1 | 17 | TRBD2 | CASSQDRASGARDTQYF | TGCGCCAGCAGCCAAGATCGGGCTAGCGGGGCCAGAGATACGCAGTATTTT
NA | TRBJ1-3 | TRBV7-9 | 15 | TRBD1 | CASSPTGDSGNTIYF | TGTGCCAGCAGCCCTACAGGGGACTCTGGAAACACCATATATTTT
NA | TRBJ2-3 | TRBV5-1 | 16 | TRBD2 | CASSPPGLAGVDTQYF | TGCGCCAGCAGCCCCCCGGGACTAGCGGGAGTAGATACGCAGTATTTT
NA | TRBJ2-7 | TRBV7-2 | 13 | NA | CASSSFRVYEQYF | TGTGCCAGCAGCTCCTTCAGGGTATACGAGCAGTACTTC
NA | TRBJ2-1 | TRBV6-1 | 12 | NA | CASSEVWLEQFF | TGTGCCAGCAGTGAGGTCTGGCTTGAGCAGTTCTTC
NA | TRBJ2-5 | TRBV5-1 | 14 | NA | CASSLGAPLGTQYF | TGCGCCAGCAGCTTGGGGGCCCCGCTTGGGACCCAGTACTTC
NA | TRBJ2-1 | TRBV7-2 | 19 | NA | CASSFRPTSTVTSYNEQFF | TGTGCCAGCAGCTTCCGTCCGACTAGTACCGTAACCTCCTACAATGAGCAGTTCTTC
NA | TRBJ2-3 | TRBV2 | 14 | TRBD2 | CASSQRLASDTQYF | TGTGCCAGCAGTCAAAGACTAGCATCCGATACGCAGTATTTT